Listed below are T cell receptor beta chains from one sample, sequenced in a study of shared clonotypes between healthy human individuals. Sequencing was performed with immunoSEQ multiplex PCR; in TCRdb, only in-frame clones are kept and a portion is missing. Of roughly 96,000 clones detected, around half appear once; the ten largest clones hold about 16%. The sample consisted of PBMCs. All receptors derive from a woman in her thirties or forties in good health. Some clones in this sample may be carry-over from other donors' samples. CDR3s include the opening cysteine and the closing phenylalanine or tryptophan. The order of the fields is CDR3 protein, CDR3 DNA, clone size, J gene, V gene, D gene. D genes are given only for firm matches. Clone size appears in some rows only: once, few, many, or a class for an expanded clone.

CASSPNKPSTDTQYF TGTGCCAGCTCACCCAATAAACCTAGCACAGATACGCAGTATTTT many TRBJ2-3 TRBV18 -
CSVRVAGGYEQYF TGCAGCGTCCGAGTAGCGGGCGGCTACGAGCAGTACTTC many TRBJ2-7 TRBV29-1 TRBD2
CASSVLGGKWYEQYF TGTGCCAGCAGTGTGTTGGGGGGGAAGTGGTACGAGCAGTACTTC many TRBJ2-7 TRBV2 TRBD2
CASSLGLAETYEQYF TGTGCCAGCAGCTTAGGACTAGCGGAAACCTACGAGCAGTACTTC many TRBJ2-7 TRBV7-2 TRBD2
CASKEGRYSNQPQHF TGTGCCAGCAAAGAGGGCCGATATAGCAATCAGCCCCAGCATTTT many TRBJ1-5 TRBV13 -
CASSPPTSAALPYGYTF TGTGCCAGCTCACCACCGACTTCAGCCGCACTACCCTATGGCTACACCTTC - TRBJ1-2 TRBV18 -
CASSPGDRAYYGYTF TGCGCCAGCAGCCCCGGGGACAGGGCCTACTATGGCTACACCTTC many TRBJ1-2 TRBV4-1 TRBD1
CASSLSYNEQFF TGTGCCAGCAGCTTATCTTACAATGAGCAGTTCTTC many TRBJ2-1 TRBV7-9 -
CASSRSGQTNYGYTF TGTGCCAGTAGTCGCTCCGGACAGACTAACTATGGCTACACCTTC many TRBJ1-2 TRBV19 -
CASSPLRETGGWQLGTDTQYF TGCGCCAGCAGCCCCCTACGGGAAACAGGGGGCTGGCAACTGGGCACAGATACGCAGTATTTT many TRBJ2-3 TRBV4-1 TRBD1
CAGGQSSYEQYF TGTGCCGGCGGACAGAGCTCCTACGAGCAGTACTTC many TRBJ2-7 TRBV28 -
CSVRRGSYIGDTQYF TGCAGCGTGAGGCGCGGGAGCTACATTGGGGATACGCAGTATTTT many TRBJ2-3 TRBV29-1 TRBD2
CASSIRDRGNIQYF TGTGCCAGCAGTATAAGGGACAGGGGAAACATTCAGTACTTC - TRBJ2-4 TRBV27 TRBD1
CASSWARTGDPYEQYF TGCGCCAGCAGCTGGGCCAGAACAGGGGATCCCTACGAGCAGTACTTC - TRBJ2-7 TRBV5-1 TRBD1
CASSPNGQGRSYEQYF TGTGCCAGCAGCCCAAACGGACAGGGGAGATCCTACGAGCAGTACTTC few TRBJ2-7 TRBV9 TRBD1
CASSFSFSSTKAFF TGTGCCAGCAGTTTCTCATTTTCGTCGACTAAGGCTTTCTTT many TRBJ1-1 TRBV28 -
CSVGGSYNEQFF TGCAGCGTTGGCGGCTCCTACAATGAGCAGTTCTTC - TRBJ2-1 TRBV29-1 -
CASRSTGDGYTF TGTGCCAGCAGGTCGACAGGCGATGGCTACACCTTC many TRBJ1-2 TRBV2 -
CASSLKGALNYGYTF TGTGCCAGCAGTTTAAAGGGGGCGCTTAACTATGGCTACACCTTC - TRBJ1-2 TRBV28 TRBD1
CASSGPGVETEAFF TGTGCCAGCAGTGGGCCAGGGGTCGAGACTGAAGCTTTCTTT few TRBJ1-1 TRBV2 -
CASSQDLGGGGTEAFF TGCGCCAGCAGCCAAGATCTCGGAGGGGGTGGGACTGAAGCTTTCTTT - TRBJ1-1 TRBV4-3 -
CSVQAGWGMNTEAFF TGCAGCGTTCAAGCGGGATGGGGCATGAACACTGAAGCTTTCTTT - TRBJ1-1 TRBV29-1 -
CASSKQAGENIQYF TGTGCCAGCAGCAAACAGGCGGGGGAAAACATTCAGTACTTC - TRBJ2-4 TRBV7-2 TRBD2
CASRENGGLYGYTF TGTGCCAGCAGGGAAAACGGGGGGCTCTATGGCTACACCTTC many TRBJ1-2 TRBV6-4 -
CSVKDRVPGELFF TGCAGCGTCAAAGACAGGGTGCCCGGGGAGCTGTTTTTT many TRBJ2-2 TRBV29-1 TRBD1
CASSLRGGEQFF TGTGCCAGCAGCTTAAGAGGAGGGGAGCAGTTCTTC many TRBJ2-1 TRBV7-3 -
CASSRPPPGTHGYTF TGTGCCAGCAGTCGACCCCCCCCGGGGACCCATGGCTACACCTTC many TRBJ1-2 TRBV27 -
CASSLTGTGVEKLFF TGTGCCAGCAGCCTCACCGGGACAGGGGTTGAAAAACTGTTTTTT - TRBJ1-4 TRBV7-2 TRBD1
CASSWDFQEAQYF TGTGCCAGCAGCTGGGATTTCCAAGAGGCCCAGTACTTC - TRBJ2-5 TRBV5-4 -
CASSRAVNAEAFF TGCGCCAGCAGTCGGGCAGTCAACGCTGAAGCTTTCTTT - TRBJ1-1 TRBV10-2 -
CSAAGTSGRAAGGEQFF TGCAGCGCCGCCGGGACTAGCGGGAGGGCAGCTGGGGGTGAGCAGTTCTTC - TRBJ2-1 TRBV29-1 TRBD2
CASSTVTGYEQYF TGTGCCAGTAGTACTGTGACTGGCTACGAGCAGTACTTC many TRBJ2-7 TRBV19 -
CSVVVGLNTEAFF TGCAGCGTTGTTGTGGGGCTGAACACTGAAGCTTTCTTT - TRBJ1-1 TRBV29-1 -
CASSTYNEQFF TGTGCCAGCTCAACCTACAATGAGCAGTTCTTC many TRBJ2-1 TRBV18 -
CASSFSSTDTQYF TGTGCCAGCAGTTTTTCTAGCACAGATACGCAGTATTTT few TRBJ2-3 TRBV27 -
CASSKTGTDTYEQYF TGTGCCAGCAGCAAAACCGGGACAGACACCTACGAGCAGTACTTC once TRBJ2-7 TRBV11-3 TRBD1
CASRRQGLGNQPQHF TGTGCCAGCAGAAGACAGGGTCTAGGCAATCAGCCCCAGCATTTT - TRBJ1-5 TRBV6-6 TRBD1
CSEEKTANYGYTF TGCAGCGAGGAAAAGACAGCTAACTATGGCTACACCTTC many TRBJ1-2 TRBV29-1 -
CASREGTEYTGELFF TGTGCCAGCAGAGAAGGGACGGAATACACCGGGGAGCTGTTTTTT - TRBJ2-2 TRBV7-2 -
CASSHRRRDLYNEQFF TGTGCCAGCAGCCATCGACGGAGGGACCTCTACAATGAGCAGTTCTTC - TRBJ2-1 TRBV7-2 -
CASSPGGGGREQYF TGTGCCAGCAGCCCAGGGGGTGGCGGGCGCGAGCAGTACTTC - TRBJ2-7 TRBV7-6 TRBD1
CASSQDNTWGYTF TGCGCCAGCAGCCAAGACAATACTTGGGGCTACACCTTC - TRBJ1-2 TRBV4-1 -
CATSEASGTEQYF TGTGCCACCTCCGAGGCTAGCGGGACCGAGCAGTACTTC few TRBJ2-7 TRBV19 TRBD2
CASSRDRGYNSPLHF TGTGCCAGCAGTCGCGACAGGGGGTATAATTCACCCCTCCACTTT - TRBJ1-6 TRBV7-3 TRBD1
CAWSVVPGELFF TGTGCCTGGAGTGTCGTACCAGGGGAACTGTTTTTT - TRBJ1-4 TRBV30 -
CASSQDTSGEWSDGYTF TGCGCCAGCAGCCAAGATACTTCGGGGGAGTGGAGTGATGGCTACACCTTC many TRBJ1-2 TRBV4-1 -
CARRDGSSYNSPLHF TGTGCCCGCCGGGACGGTAGCTCCTATAATTCACCCCTCCACTTT - TRBJ1-6 TRBV30 -
CASQGPRNTEAFF TGTGCCAGCCAGGGACCGAGGAACACTGAAGCTTTCTTT few TRBJ1-1 TRBV7-2 -
CASSYLDGEQYF TGTGCCAGCAGTTACTTGGACGGCGAGCAGTACTTC few TRBJ2-7 TRBV6-5 -
CASSPQDYGYTF TGTGCCAGCAGCCCCCAGGACTATGGCTACACCTTC many TRBJ1-2 TRBV7-9 -
CASSLGRESAYEQYF TGTGCCAGCAGCTTAGGGCGGGAGAGTGCTTACGAGCAGTACTTC - TRBJ2-7 TRBV7-3 TRBD2
CASSISLVRNSPLHF TGTGCCAGTAGTATCTCTTTGGTGAGGAATTCACCCCTCCACTTT - TRBJ1-6 TRBV19 -